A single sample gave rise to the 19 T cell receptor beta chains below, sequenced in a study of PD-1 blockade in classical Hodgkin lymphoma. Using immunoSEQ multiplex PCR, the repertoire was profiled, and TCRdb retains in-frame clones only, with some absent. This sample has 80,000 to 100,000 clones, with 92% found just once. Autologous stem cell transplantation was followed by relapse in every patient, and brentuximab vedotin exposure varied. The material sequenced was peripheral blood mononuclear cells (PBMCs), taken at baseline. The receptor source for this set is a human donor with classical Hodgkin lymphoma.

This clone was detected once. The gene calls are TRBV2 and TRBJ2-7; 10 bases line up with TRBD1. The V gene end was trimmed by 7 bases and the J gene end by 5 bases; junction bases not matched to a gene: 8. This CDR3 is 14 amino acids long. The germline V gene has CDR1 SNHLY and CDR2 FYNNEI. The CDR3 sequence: CASKKTGGVDEQYF. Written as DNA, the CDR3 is TGTGCCAGCAAGAAGACAGGGGGCGTCGACGAGCAGTACTTC.

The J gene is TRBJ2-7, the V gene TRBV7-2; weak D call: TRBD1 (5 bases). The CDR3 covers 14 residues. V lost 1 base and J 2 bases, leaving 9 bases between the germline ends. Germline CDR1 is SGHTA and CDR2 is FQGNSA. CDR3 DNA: TGTGCCAGCAGCTTAGTGCGACAGACCTACGAGCAGTACTTC. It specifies CASSLVRQTYEQYF. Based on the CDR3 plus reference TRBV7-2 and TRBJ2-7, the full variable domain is GAGVSQSPSNKVTEKGKDVELRCDPISGHTALYWYRQSLGQGLEFLIYFQGNSAPDKSGLPSDRFSAERTGGSVSTLTIQRTQQEDSAVYLCASSLVRQTYEQYFGPGTRLTVT.

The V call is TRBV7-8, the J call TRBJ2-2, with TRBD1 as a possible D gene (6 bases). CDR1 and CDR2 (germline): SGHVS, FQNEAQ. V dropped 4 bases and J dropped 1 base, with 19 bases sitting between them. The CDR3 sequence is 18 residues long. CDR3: CASSSNKGTLLNTGELFF. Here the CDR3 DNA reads TGTGCCAGCAGCTCCAACAAGGGGACATTGCTGAACACCGGGGAGCTGTTTTTT.

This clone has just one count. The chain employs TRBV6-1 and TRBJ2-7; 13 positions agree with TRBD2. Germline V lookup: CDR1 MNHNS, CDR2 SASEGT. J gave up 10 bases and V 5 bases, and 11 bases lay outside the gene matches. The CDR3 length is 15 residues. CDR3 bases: TGTGCCAGCAGTCAAGGGGCCGGACTAGCGGGAGACCAGTACTTC. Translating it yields CASSQGAGLAGDQYF.

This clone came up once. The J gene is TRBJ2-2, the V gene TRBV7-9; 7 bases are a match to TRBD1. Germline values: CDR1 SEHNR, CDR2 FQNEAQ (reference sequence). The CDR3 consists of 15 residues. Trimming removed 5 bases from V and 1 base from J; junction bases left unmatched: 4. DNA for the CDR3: TGTGCCAGCAGCGTTGACAGGGAGAACACCGGGGAGCTGTTTTTT. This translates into CASSVDRENTGELFF.

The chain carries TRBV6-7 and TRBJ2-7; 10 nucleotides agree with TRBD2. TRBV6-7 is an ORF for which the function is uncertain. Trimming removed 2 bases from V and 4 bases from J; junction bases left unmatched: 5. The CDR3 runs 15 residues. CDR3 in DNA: TGTGCCAGCAGTTACCTAGCGGGAGAGTCGTACGAGCAGTACTTC. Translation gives CASSYLAGESYEQYF.

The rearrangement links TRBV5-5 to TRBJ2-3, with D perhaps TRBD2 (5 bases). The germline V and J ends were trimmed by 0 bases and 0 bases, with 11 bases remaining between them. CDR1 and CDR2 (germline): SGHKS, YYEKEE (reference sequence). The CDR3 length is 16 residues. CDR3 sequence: CASSLGRAPSTDTQYF. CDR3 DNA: TGTGCCAGCAGCTTGGGGCGGGCACCTAGCACAGATACGCAGTATTTT.

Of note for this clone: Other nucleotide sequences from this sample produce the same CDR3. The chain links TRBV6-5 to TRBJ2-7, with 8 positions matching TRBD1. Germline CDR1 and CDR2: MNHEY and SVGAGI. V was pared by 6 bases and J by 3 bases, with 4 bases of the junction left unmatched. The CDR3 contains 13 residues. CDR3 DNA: TGTGCCAGCAGCCCTACAGGGGGCTACGAGCAGTACTTC. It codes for CASSPTGGYEQYF.

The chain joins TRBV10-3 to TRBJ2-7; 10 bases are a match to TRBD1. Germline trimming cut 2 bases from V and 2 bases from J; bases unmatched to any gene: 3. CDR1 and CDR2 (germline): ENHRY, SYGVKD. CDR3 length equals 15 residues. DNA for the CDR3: TGTGCCATCAGTGAGCCCGGACAGGGGGCCTACGAGCAGTACTTC. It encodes CAISEPGQGAYEQYF.

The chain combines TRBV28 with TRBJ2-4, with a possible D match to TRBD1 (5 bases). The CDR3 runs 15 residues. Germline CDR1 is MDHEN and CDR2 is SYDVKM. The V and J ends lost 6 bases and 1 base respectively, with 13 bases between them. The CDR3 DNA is TGTGCCAGCAGAAGCAGGGATGGGGCCAAAAACATTCAGTACTTC. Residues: CASRSRDGAKNIQYF.

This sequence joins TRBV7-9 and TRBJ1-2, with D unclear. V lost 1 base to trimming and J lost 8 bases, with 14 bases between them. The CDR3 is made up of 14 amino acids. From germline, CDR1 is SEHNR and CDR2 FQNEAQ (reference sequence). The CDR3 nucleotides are TGTGCCAGCAGCTTAGGGGTAGGAACAGAGGGCTACACCTTC. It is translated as CASSLGVGTEGYTF.

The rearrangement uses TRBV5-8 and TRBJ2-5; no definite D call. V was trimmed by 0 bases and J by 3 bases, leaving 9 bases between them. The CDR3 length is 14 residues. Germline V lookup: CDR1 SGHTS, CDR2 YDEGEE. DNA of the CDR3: TGTGCCAGCAGCTTGGACACCAACGAAGAGACCCAGTACTTC. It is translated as CASSLDTNEETQYF.

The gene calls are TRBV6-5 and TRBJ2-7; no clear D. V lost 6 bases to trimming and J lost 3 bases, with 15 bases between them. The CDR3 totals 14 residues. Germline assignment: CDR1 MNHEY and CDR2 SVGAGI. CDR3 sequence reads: CASRTDGIYYEQYF. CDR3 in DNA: TGTGCCAGCAGGACCGACGGAATATACTACGAGCAGTACTTC.

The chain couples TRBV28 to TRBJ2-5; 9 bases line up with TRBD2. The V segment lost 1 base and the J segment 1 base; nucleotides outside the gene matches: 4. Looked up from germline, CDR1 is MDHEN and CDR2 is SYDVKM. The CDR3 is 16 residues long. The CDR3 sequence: CASSLYLAGTQETQYF. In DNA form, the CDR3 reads TGTGCCAGCAGTTTATACCTAGCGGGGACCCAAGAGACCCAGTACTTC.

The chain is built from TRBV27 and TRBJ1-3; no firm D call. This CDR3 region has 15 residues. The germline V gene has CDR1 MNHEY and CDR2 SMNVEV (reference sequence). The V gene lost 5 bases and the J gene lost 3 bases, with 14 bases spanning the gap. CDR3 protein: CASSRTGVHGNTIYF. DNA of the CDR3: TGTGCCAGCAGTAGGACGGGAGTACATGGAAACACCATATATTTT.

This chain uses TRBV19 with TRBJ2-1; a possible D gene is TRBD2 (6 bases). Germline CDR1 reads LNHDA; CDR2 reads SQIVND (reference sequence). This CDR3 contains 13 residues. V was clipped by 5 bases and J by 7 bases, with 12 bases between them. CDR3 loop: CASSRAGRNEQFF. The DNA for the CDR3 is TGTGCCAGTAGTCGAGCGGGTAGGAATGAGCAGTTCTTC.

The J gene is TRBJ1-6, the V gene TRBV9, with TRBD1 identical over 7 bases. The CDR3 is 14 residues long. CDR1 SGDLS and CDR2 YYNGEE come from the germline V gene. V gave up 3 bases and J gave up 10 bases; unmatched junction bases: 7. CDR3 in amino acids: CASSALGQISPLHF. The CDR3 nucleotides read TGTGCCAGCAGCGCGCTGGGACAGATCTCACCCCTCCACTTT.

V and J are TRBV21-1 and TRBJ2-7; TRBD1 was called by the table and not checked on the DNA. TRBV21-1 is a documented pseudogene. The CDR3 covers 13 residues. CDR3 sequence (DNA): TGTGCCAGCCCCCCGACAGGAGACTACGAGCAGTACTTC. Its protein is CASPPTGDYEQYF.

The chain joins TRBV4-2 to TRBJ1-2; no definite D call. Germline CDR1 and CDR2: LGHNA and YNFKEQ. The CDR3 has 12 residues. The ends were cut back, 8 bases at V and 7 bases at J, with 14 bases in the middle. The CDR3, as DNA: TGTGCCAGCCGGCTTTGGGGTGCTGGCTACACCTTC. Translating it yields CASRLWGAGYTF.